The 10 T cell receptor beta chains given below trace back to one sample, sequenced in a study of cytomegalovirus exposure and HLA in healthy donors. Use of 60 Vbeta and 13 Jbeta primers characterized the PCR. The assay was immunoSEQ multiplex PCR, and TCRdb's table has in-frame clones only and misses some. Here the sample spans 60,000 to 90,000 clones, about 71% being singletons. Sequences were obtained from PBMCs. These receptors were obtained from a woman between 50 and 59 years old in good health and CMV-seropositive.

This clone was observed a handful of times. V usage is TRBV4-1 and J usage is TRBJ1-1; 7 nucleotides line up with TRBD1. V lost 6 bases to trimming and J lost 11 bases; unmatched junction nucleotides: 21. The CDR3 length is 16 residues. CDR1 is MGHRA and CDR2 is YSYEKL in the germline V gene. CDR3 loop: CASSLGGRGQFGLAFF. The CDR3 DNA follows: TGCGCCAGCAGTCTCGGCGGGAGGGGGCAGTTTGGGTTGGCTTTCTTT.

The rearrangement links TRBV15 to TRBJ2-4, with TRBD1 identical over 7 bases. With 9 bases clipped from V and 6 bases from J, the junction kept 2 bases outside the gene matches. CDR1 is LNHNV, CDR2 YYDKDF, per germline (reference sequence). The CDR3 totals 11 residues. In DNA form, the CDR3 reads TGTGCCACGGGACAGATAAACATTCAGTACTTC. It specifies CATGQINIQYF. The whole variable domain, remainder taken from reference TRBV15 and TRBJ2-4, is DAMVIQNPRYQVTQFGKPVTLSCSQTLNHNVMYWYQQKSSQAPKLLFHYYDKDFNNEADTPDNFQSRRPNTSFCFLDIRSPGLGDTAMYLCATGQINIQYFGAGTRLSVL.

The chain employs TRBV18 and TRBJ2-1, with 8 bases that match TRBD1. CDR3 length: 16 amino acids. Per the germline V gene, CDR1 is KGHSH and CDR2 is LQKENI. Trimming at V came to 2 bases and at J to 0 bases, leaving 3 bases not matched to a gene. The CDR3 spells CASSPLDRGSYNEQFF. The CDR3 DNA reads TGTGCCAGCTCACCATTAGACAGGGGCTCCTACAATGAGCAGTTCTTC.

This rearrangement joins TRBV6-1 to TRBJ1-5; 10 positions match TRBD1. Germline V gene data show CDR1 as MNHNS and CDR2 as SASEGT. Unmatched junction bases numbered 6, after V lost 6 bases and J lost 7 bases. This CDR3 has 14 amino acids. CDR3 residues: CASRTGGAGQPQHF. In DNA form, the CDR3 reads TGTGCCAGCAGGACAGGGGGCGCAGGACAGCCCCAGCATTTT.

This chain connects TRBV6-1 to TRBJ2-7; 8 nucleotides agree with TRBD1. There are 15 residues in the CDR3. V trimming: 0 bases; J trimming: 2 bases; junction bases outside the gene matches: 3. CDR1 and CDR2 from the germline V gene are MNHNS and SASEGT. CDR3 region: CASSEAGTGAYEQYF. The DNA for the CDR3 is TGTGCCAGCAGTGAAGCCGGGACAGGAGCCTACGAGCAGTACTTC.

The chain recombines TRBV4-1 with TRBJ1-5; TRBD1 aligns across 9 bases. V shed 0 bases and J 7 bases; nucleotides not matched to a gene: 4. Looked up from germline, CDR1 is MGHRA and CDR2 is YSYEKL. The CDR3 contains 15 residues. The CDR3 here is CASSQDWTGDQPQHF. For the CDR3, the DNA is TGCGCCAGCAGCCAAGATTGGACAGGGGACCAGCCCCAGCATTTT.

V usage is TRBV19 and J usage is TRBJ2-6; TRBD1 might be the D (5 bases). Germline lookup yields CDR1 LNHDA and CDR2 SQIVND (reference sequence). V gave up 5 bases and J gave up 2 bases, with 10 bases separating them. This CDR3 is 15 amino acids long. The CDR3 sequence is CASSPQGPGANVLTF. Written as DNA, the CDR3 is TGTGCCAGTAGTCCCCAGGGTCCTGGGGCCAACGTCCTGACTTTC.

This chain joins TRBV7-9 and TRBJ2-1, with 8 bases aligning to TRBD2. Germline V gene sequence: CDR1 SEHNR, CDR2 FQNEAQ (reference sequence). V shed 5 bases and J 9 bases; nucleotides not matched to a gene: 15. This CDR3 comprises 16 residues. The DNA of the CDR3 is TGTGCCAGCAGCATCATACCTAGCGGGTCGGGGGCTGAGCAGTTCTTC. Protein product: CASSIIPSGSGAEQFF.

The CDR3 coding sequence is TGTGCCAGTAGTACCGACAGAGCTAGCACAGATACGCAGTATTTT. Encoded protein: CASSTDRASTDTQYF. This chain links TRBV19 with TRBJ2-3; possible D gene TRBD1, 5 bases. CDR3 length equals 15 residues. Germline CDR1 reads LNHDA; CDR2 reads SQIVND (reference sequence). Trimming stripped 4 bases from V and 0 bases from J, with 11 bases between.

The rearrangement joins TRBV5-1 to TRBJ2-1; 9 bases map to TRBD1. The germline gives CDR1 SGHRS, CDR2 YFSETQ. This CDR3 has 17 residues. V shed 4 bases, J shed 0 bases, and the junction held 8 bases outside the gene matches. The CDR3 nucleotides are TGCGCCAGCAGCGCACAAGACAGGGGGAGCTCCTACAATGAGCAGTTCTTC. Its protein is CASSAQDRGSSYNEQFF. Full variable domain (rest looked up from reference TRBV5-1 and TRBJ2-1): KAGVTQTPRYLIKTRGQQVTLSCSPISGHRSVSWYQQTPGQGLQFLFEYFSETQRNKGNFPGRFSGRQFSNSRSEMNVSTLELGDSALYLCASSAQDRGSSYNEQFFGPGTRLTVL.